This T cell receptor (beta chain) was recovered during a study of T cells after yellow fever vaccination (dated by TCRdb to about 2019). Describing the broader study: The SMART-Seq v4 Ultra Low Input RNA kit was used to prepare libraries from fractions with low cell numbers. The cohort comprised two healthy male donors, one aged 18 to 29 and one aged 30 to 39 years. Blood was collected at multiple timepoints before and after primary and secondary immunization, and bulk PBMC replicates and cell subsets were isolated. To track T-cell clones before and after primary and booster YFV17D yellow fever vaccination, bulk TCR alpha and beta repertoires were sequenced longitudinally. On the study overall, not on this receptor specifically: Computational filtering was needed because FACS-sorted repertoires could contain abundant contaminating clonotypes from the bulk population. The study included only two donors, which limits how far the findings can be generalized. Compared with the primary T-cell response, the secondary T-cell response was faster but weaker, reaching its peak on day 5 rather than on day 15. A small fraction of clonotypes appeared in both the CD4 and CD8 compartments, likely as a result of convergent recombination. Most clones expanded after primary vaccination (around 96% of CD4 and approximately 86% of CD8) were re-detected after the booster, suggesting that broad memory maintenance occurred.

In light of the paper, this sample's treatment or condition label describes: live attenuated yellow fever vaccine strain. Two biological replicates of bulk PBMCs were collected at each blood-draw timepoint. A standard Ficoll-Paque protocol was used to isolate PBMCs from peripheral blood. TriZol was used to extract RNA from bulk PBMCs, CD4 and CD8 fractions, and dextramer-positive and dextramer-negative fractions. Looking up the germline V gene yields CDR1 LGHNA and CDR2 YSLEER. The CDR3 holds 15 amino acids from the cysteine to the phenylalanine. The entry retains the CDR3 DNA only, 45 bases that are in frame from base 1. Trimming costs V 0 bases and J 4 bases, and their ends lie 13 bases apart. TCRdb names Illumina NovaSeq 6000 as the instrument used. Synthesis of TCR cDNA relied on 5'RACE template switching, a step that introduced a universal primer site along with unique molecular identifiers. Priming of cDNA synthesis was performed from both the TCR alpha and TCR beta constant segments. Libraries were amplified in two PCR steps, with sample barcodes and sequencing adapters added in the second step. Sequencing of libraries was done on Illumina HiSeq 2500 (2x100 bp) or NovaSeq (2x150 bp). The study's processing was this. MIGEC was used to demultiplex reads and collapse the reads into UMI consensus sequences, and MiXCR was used for V(D)J alignment. Vaccine-responding clonotypes were identified with edgeR using replicate PBMC samples, with FDR below 0.01 and a log2 fold change above 5 up to day 15 being required. Bulk clonotypes were assigned CD4 or CD8 identity according to which sequenced CD4 or CD8 repertoire held them at higher abundance. Using fastp at Q25 and MiXCR, TCRdb reprocessed the public reads and kept productive beta chains. Rows are unified per CDR3 protein, each entry keeping the most common DNA and genes. The V and J calls here are based on TCRdb, not the publication. Counted in this sample were 350,000 to 550,000 distinct CDR3 sequences; roughly 20% of them appeared once. The biggest ten clones account for roughly a sixth of the sample.

Turning to this clonotype: Its antigen specificity is not known. Per-base qualities were not stored, and no clone one base away is much larger.

In this chain, TRBV4-3 is recombined with TRBJ2-7, and TRBD1 may be the D gene, going by 5 matching bases. Sequences were derived from PBMCs, sampled before the yellow fever booster vaccination. The clonotype comes from a man aged 18 to 29 who received the YFV17D yellow fever vaccine. The nucleotides are TGCGCCAGCAGCCAAGATAGGCAAACAGGTTACGAGCAGTACTTC. The translation is CASSQDRQTGYEQYF.